This record covers a single T cell receptor (beta chain). It has no known antigen specificity. The input lacks base qualities; no much larger clone sits a single base away. Sample treatment or condition, as interpreted from the label and publication: live attenuated yellow fever vaccine strain. At every blood-draw timepoint, two biological replicates of bulk PBMCs were collected. PBMCs were isolated from peripheral blood using a standard Ficoll-Paque protocol. RNA was extracted with TriZol from bulk PBMCs, CD4 and CD8 fractions, and dextramer-positive and dextramer-negative fractions. The sample is drawn from a study of T cells after yellow fever vaccination (dated by TCRdb to the late 2010s). Broadly, across the study: The SMART-Seq v4 Ultra Low Input RNA kit was used to prepare libraries from fractions with low cell numbers. The cohort comprised two healthy male donors, one aged 18 to 30 and one aged 30 to 40 years. Bulk TCR alpha and beta repertoires were sequenced longitudinally to track T-cell clones before and after primary and booster YFV17D yellow fever vaccination. Blood was collected at multiple timepoints before and after primary and secondary immunization, and bulk PBMC replicates and cell subsets were isolated.

TCR cDNA was synthesized by 5'RACE template switching, which introduced a universal primer site and unique molecular identifiers. cDNA synthesis was primed from both the TCR alpha and TCR beta constant segments. Libraries were amplified in two PCR steps, with sample barcodes and sequencing adapters added in the second step. Sequencing of libraries was done on Illumina HiSeq 2500 (2x100 bp) or NovaSeq (2x150 bp). Regarding the original processing steps: Reads were demultiplexed and collapsed into UMI consensus sequences with MIGEC, and V(D)J alignment was performed with MiXCR. Clonotypes responding to the vaccine were identified with edgeR on replicate PBMC samples, with the criteria of FDR below 0.01 and a log2 fold change above 5 up to day 15. Each bulk clonotype received a CD4 or CD8 identity based on whether the sequenced CD4 or CD8 repertoire contained that clonotype at higher abundance. The public reads were reprocessed in TCRdb via fastp at Q25 and MiXCR, keeping in-frame beta chains. Entries that share a CDR3 protein sequence are merged under the most common genes and DNA. None of the V and J calls come from the authors' own analysis; TCRdb made them. This sample gives hundreds of thousands of distinct CDR3 sequences in total; about 12% of them show up just once. The leading ten clones occupy 14% to 15% of the sample.

Here is what the overall study found, with its caveats: Most clones expanded after primary vaccination (almost 97% of CD4 and approximately 86% of CD8) were re-detected after the booster, suggesting that broad memory maintenance occurred. Because abundant contaminating clonotypes from the bulk population could be contained in FACS-sorted repertoires, computational filtering was required. Because only a couple of donors were included in the study, the extent to which the findings can be generalized is limited. The secondary T-cell response was weaker than the primary response but faster, peaking on day 5 instead of day 15. A small share of clonotypes occurred in both CD4 and CD8 compartments, likely arising from convergent recombination.

The clonotype comes from a man aged 30 to 45 who received the YFV17D yellow fever vaccine. The source material was PBMCs, sampled on the day of the yellow fever booster vaccination.

The CDR3 sequence is CSAAPGGRVQETQYF. The nucleotides are TGCAGTGCTGCCCCGGGAGGACGAGTCCAAGAGACCCAGTACTTC. The receptor chain draws on TRBV20-1 and TRBJ2-5; 7 of the junction bases match TRBD2. Compared with germline, V lacks 5 bases and J lacks 1 base; bases without a gene match: 10. Inclusive of the bounding cysteine and phenylalanine, the CDR3 is 15 residues long. Of the read, only the CDR3 DNA is kept; its 45 bases are in frame from base 1. Reading the germline V gene (reference sequence) gives CDR1 DFQATT and CDR2 SNEGSKA.